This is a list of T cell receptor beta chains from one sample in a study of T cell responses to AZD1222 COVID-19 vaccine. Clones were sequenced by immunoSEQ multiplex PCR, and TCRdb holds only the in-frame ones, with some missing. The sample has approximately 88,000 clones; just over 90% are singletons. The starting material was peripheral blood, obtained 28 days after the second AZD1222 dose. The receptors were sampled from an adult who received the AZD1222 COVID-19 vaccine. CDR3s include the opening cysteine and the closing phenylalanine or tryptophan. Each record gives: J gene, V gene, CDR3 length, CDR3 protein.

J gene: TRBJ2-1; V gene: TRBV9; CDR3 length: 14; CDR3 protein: CASSPWGVRDEQFF
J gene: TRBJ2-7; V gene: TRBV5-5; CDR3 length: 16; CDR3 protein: CASSWDRDRVGYEQYF
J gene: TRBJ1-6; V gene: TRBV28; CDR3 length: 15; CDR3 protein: CASSLGNPNNSPLHF
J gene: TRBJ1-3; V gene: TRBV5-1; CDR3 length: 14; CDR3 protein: CASSLDVSGNTIYF
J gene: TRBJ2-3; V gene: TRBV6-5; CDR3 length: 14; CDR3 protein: CASRQSSGADTQYF
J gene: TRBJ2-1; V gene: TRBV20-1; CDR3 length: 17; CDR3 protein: CSASPLSSGGRRNEQFF
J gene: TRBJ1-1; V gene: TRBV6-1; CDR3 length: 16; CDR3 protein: CASSESVSGLYTEAFF
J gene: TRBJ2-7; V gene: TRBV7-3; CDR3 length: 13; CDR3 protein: CASSTGTGDEQYF
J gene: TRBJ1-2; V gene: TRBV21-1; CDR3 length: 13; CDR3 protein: CASSPRGNWCYTF
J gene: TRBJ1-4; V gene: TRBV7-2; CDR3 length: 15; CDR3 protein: CASSVNPQGWEKLFF
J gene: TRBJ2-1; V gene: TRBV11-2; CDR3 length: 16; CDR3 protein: CASSLNRGLGDNEQFF
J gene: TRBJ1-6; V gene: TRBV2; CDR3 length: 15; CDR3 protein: CASTTSTRNNSPLHF
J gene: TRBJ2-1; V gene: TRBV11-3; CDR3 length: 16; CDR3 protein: CASSLGEGSVDNEQFF
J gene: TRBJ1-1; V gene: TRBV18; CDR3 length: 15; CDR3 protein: CASSLHQGWNTEAFF
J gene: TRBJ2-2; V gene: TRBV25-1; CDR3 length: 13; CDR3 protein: CASSEGGSGELFF
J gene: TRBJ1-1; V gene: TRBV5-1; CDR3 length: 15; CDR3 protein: CASSGAREVWTEAFF
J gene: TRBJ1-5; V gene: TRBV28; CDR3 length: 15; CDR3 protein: CASSLYLRGNQPQHF
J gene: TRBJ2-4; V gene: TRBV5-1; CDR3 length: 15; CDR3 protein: CASREDGVAKNIQYF
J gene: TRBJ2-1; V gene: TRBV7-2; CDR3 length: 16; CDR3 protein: CASSPQGGLATNEQFF
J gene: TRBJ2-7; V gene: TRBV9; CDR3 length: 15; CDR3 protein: CASSVEGAGVHGQYF
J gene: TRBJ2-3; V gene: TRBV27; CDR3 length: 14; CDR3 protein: CASSWTGIKDTQYF
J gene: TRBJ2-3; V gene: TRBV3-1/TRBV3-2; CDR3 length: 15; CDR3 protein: CASSASLGLQYAQYF
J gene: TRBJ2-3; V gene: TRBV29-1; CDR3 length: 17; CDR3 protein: CSVEASPTGLSTDTQYF
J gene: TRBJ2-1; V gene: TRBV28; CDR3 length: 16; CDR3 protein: CASSPLLPSSYNEQFF
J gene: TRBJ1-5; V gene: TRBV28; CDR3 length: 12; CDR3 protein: CASSLRYQPQHF
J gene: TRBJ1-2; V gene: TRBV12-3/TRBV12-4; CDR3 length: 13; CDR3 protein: CASSFGSYYGYTF
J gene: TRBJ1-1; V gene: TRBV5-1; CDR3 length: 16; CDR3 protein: CASSLEFQAMNTEAFF
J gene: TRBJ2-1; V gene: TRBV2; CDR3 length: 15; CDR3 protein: CASSALPNSYNEQFF